A selection of T cell receptor beta chains follows, all from one sample in a study of cytomegalovirus exposure and HLA in healthy donors. Using immunoSEQ multiplex PCR, the repertoire was profiled, and TCRdb retains in-frame clones only, with some absent. The data contain more than 150,000 clones, 75% of them seen just once; the ten biggest clones take up around 8%. The sequenced sample was PBMCs. These receptors all stem from a woman aged 35 to 49 in good health and CMV-seropositive. Both conserved end residues are part of each CDR3. Fields, in order: clone size, D gene, J gene, V gene, CDR3 protein, CDR3 DNA. A D gene is named only where the DNA matches it firmly. Size is stated for part of the rows, as once, few or many counts, or as a class when the clone is expanded.

NA TRBD2 TRBJ2-1 TRBV11-2 CASSLGLAGTFNEQFF TGTGCCAGCAGCTTGGGACTAGCGGGCACTTTCAATGAGCAGTTCTTC
NA NA TRBJ1-6 TRBV25-1 CASSESGYNSPLHF TGTGCCAGCAGTGAATCAGGTTATAATTCACCCCTCCACTTT
once TRBD1 TRBJ1-1 TRBV19 CASRPAGGRTEAFF TGTGCGTCCCGGCCGGCAGGGGGCCGGACTGAAGCTTTCTTT
NA TRBD2 TRBJ2-3 TRBV28 CASKFGGFEDTQYF TGTGCCAGCAAATTCGGGGGGTTCGAAGATACGCAGTATTTT
NA TRBD2 TRBJ2-7 TRBV28 CASRLIAGRGEQYF TGTGCCAGCAGGTTAATAGCGGGACGGGGCGAGCAGTACTTC
NA NA TRBJ2-6 TRBV7-2 CASSVEGVGSGANVLTF TGTGCCAGCAGCGTCGAGGGGGTAGGCTCTGGGGCCAACGTCCTGACTTTC
NA TRBD2 TRBJ2-7 TRBV7-2 CASSERGTSGIYEQYF TGTGCCAGCAGCGAAAGAGGGACTAGCGGGATTTACGAGCAGTACTTC
NA NA TRBJ2-7 TRBV6-1 CASSEIPQVPSYEQYF TGTGCCAGCAGTGAGATACCGCAGGTCCCCTCCTACGAGCAGTACTTC
NA NA TRBJ2-7 TRBV2 CASIRFGVGSYEQYF TGTGCCAGCATTCGCTTCGGGGTAGGATCCTACGAGCAGTACTTC
NA TRBD2 TRBJ2-1 TRBV7-6 CASSQYVRTSGSYNEQFF TGTGCCAGCAGCCAATACGTTAGGACTAGCGGGAGCTACAATGAGCAGTTCTTC
NA TRBD2 TRBJ2-2 TRBV4-3 CASSQEPGGPGELFF TGCGCCAGCAGCCAAGAGCCGGGAGGGCCCGGGGAGCTGTTTTTT
NA NA TRBJ2-1 TRBV6-5 CASSPGRGSEQFF TGTGCCAGCAGTCCCGGGCGTGGGAGTGAGCAGTTCTTC
NA TRBD2 TRBJ2-1 TRBV28 CASTQNSGRNEQFF TGTGCCAGCACTCAAAATAGCGGGAGGAATGAGCAGTTCTTC
few TRBD2 TRBJ2-7 TRBV7-9 CASSQTSRAGGYEQYF TGTGCCAGCAGCCAAACCTCGAGGGCGGGGGGCTACGAGCAGTACTTC